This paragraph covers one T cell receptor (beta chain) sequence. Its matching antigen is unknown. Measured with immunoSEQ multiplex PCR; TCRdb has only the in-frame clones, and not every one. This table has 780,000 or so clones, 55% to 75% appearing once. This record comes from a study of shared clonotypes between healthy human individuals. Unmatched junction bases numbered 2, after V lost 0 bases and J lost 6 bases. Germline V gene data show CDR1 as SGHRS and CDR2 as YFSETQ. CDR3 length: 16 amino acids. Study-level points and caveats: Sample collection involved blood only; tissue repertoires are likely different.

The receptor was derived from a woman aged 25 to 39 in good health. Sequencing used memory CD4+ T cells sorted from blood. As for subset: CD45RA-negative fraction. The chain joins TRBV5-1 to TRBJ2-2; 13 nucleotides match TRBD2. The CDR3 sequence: CASSLGLAGGAGELFF. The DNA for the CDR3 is TGCGCCAGCAGCTTGGGACTAGCGGGAGGAGCCGGGGAGCTGTTTTTT.